This T cell receptor (beta chain) stems from a study of cytomegalovirus exposure and HLA in healthy donors. Germline loops: CDR1 MGHRA, CDR2 YSYEKL. The CDR3 contains 16 residues. The junction had 12 bases not matched to a gene; V was cut back by 5 bases and J by 8 bases. Whole-study results and caveats: When a later analysis compared HLA-associated TCR beta chains with equally common others, the HLA-associated chains turned out to be more clonally expanded and to have lower generation probabilities. A prior analysis recorded that most TCR beta V segments were productive about 87% or about 30% of the time.

The PCR employed 60 Vbeta primers together with 13 Jbeta primers. Repertoires were generated with immunoSEQ multiplex PCR, while TCRdb's copy carries only in-frame clones and drops some. The sample shows about 250,000 clones, 75% to 90% of them seen only once. Turning to this clone: The antigen is not known.

This TCR was sampled from a girl aged 2-10 years in good health and CMV-seronegative. Material: PBMCs. The genes are TRBV4-1 and TRBJ1-4; 9 bases agree with TRBD1. The CDR3 is CASSGDRVGLREKLFF. As DNA, the CDR3 is TGCGCCAGCAGCGGGGACAGGGTGGGTTTACGGGAAAAACTGTTTTTT.